This entry lists 30 T cell receptor beta chains sequenced from one sample in a study of blood T cell repertoires in COVID-19. Using immunoSEQ multiplex PCR, the repertoire was profiled, and TCRdb retains in-frame clones only, with some absent. The profile shows around 300,000 clones, about nine tenths of them singletons. Sequenced input: peripheral blood. These receptors all stem from a woman aged 25 to 39 with active or convalescent COVID-19.

The chain recombines TRBV4-3 with TRBJ2-3, with 8 nucleotides matching TRBD2. J gave up 4 bases and V 0 bases, and 12 bases lay outside the gene matches. The CDR3 consists of 18 residues. Germline V gives CDR1 LGHNA, CDR2 YSLEER. This chain's CDR3 is CASSQDLVGGALADTQYF. Written as DNA, the CDR3 is TGCGCCAGCAGCCAAGATCTCGTCGGGGGGGCTTTGGCAGATACGCAGTATTTT.

V and J are TRBV7-2 and TRBJ2-3; 13 bases agree with TRBD2. J lost 4 bases, V lost 5 bases, and 9 bases had no gene match. CDR1 is SGHTA and CDR2 is FQGNSA in the germline V gene. CDR3 length equals 17 residues. The CDR3 loop reads CASSAHPGLAGSDTQYF. Written as DNA, the CDR3 is TGTGCCAGCAGCGCTCATCCGGGACTAGCGGGGTCAGATACGCAGTATTTT.

The rearrangement uses TRBV5-1 and TRBJ2-5, with D perhaps TRBD1 (6 bases). Germline lookup yields CDR1 SGHRS and CDR2 YFSETQ. Trimming took 4 bases from V and 2 from J, leaving 15 bases between them. This CDR3 is 15 amino acids long. CDR3 loop: CASSDGTRRQETQYF. CDR3 nucleotide sequence: TGCGCCAGCAGCGACGGGACAAGGAGACAAGAGACCCAGTACTTC.

The gene calls are TRBV7-8 and TRBJ2-7; 7 positions match TRBD1. J was trimmed by 1 base and V by 7 bases; bases with no gene match: 7. Germline CDR1 and CDR2: SGHVS and FQNEAQ. This CDR3 comprises 14 residues. This CDR3 is CASTPGGRSYEQYF. CDR3 nucleotide sequence: TGTGCCAGCACCCCAGGGGGTAGGTCCTACGAGCAGTACTTC.

The chain combines TRBV30 with TRBJ1-3; TRBD1 might be the D (5 bases). CDR3 length: 15 residues. V was shortened by 0 bases and J by 2 bases, with 11 bases between the two germline ends. The V gene's germline CDR1 is GTSNPN and CDR2 SVGIG (reference sequence). The CDR3: CAWSVGSGAGNTIYF. CDR3 nucleotides: TGTGCCTGGAGTGTAGGGTCGGGGGCTGGAAACACCATATATTTT.

The chain recombines TRBV6-5 with TRBJ1-6; unclear D gene. Germline V lookup: CDR1 MNHEY, CDR2 SVGAGI. The CDR3 is made up of 11 amino acids. V lost 2 bases, J lost 14 bases, and 7 bases lay in between. For the CDR3, the DNA is TGTGCCAGCAGTTACCAGGAAACCCTCCACTTT. It specifies CASSYQETLHF.

This clone was recorded once. The chain joins TRBV6-1 to TRBJ1-1; unclear D gene. Germline CDR1 and CDR2: MNHNS and SASEGT. CDR3 length: 14 amino acids. V was clipped by 2 bases and J by 5 bases, with 12 bases between them. CDR3 in DNA: TGTGCCAGCAGTGAACGGGTAGGTTTAACTGAAGCTTTCTTT. This sequence encodes CASSERVGLTEAFF.

Concerning this clone: Given a much more abundant clone one base away, this may be a read error. The chain carries TRBV7-3 and TRBJ1-2; 9 bases match TRBD1. The CDR3 consists of 13 residues. Germline CDR1 SGHTA, CDR2 FQGTGA. The V and J ends lost 5 bases and 7 bases, in that order; junction bases with no gene match: 5. The CDR3 sequence: CASSPGTGSGYTF. For the CDR3, the DNA is TGTGCCAGCAGCCCTGGGACAGGGAGTGGCTACACCTTC. The variable domain in full, with the rest retrieved from reference TRBV7-3 and TRBJ1-2, is GAGVSQTPSNKVTEKGKYVELRCDPISGHTALYWYRQSLGQGPEFLIYFQGTGAADDSGLPNDRFFAVRPEGSVSTLKIQRTERGDSAVYLCASSPGTGSGYTFGSGTRLTVV.

The gene calls are TRBV5-1 and TRBJ1-1; 8 bases line up with TRBD1. Germline-derived CDR1 and CDR2 are SGHRS and YFSETQ. V gave up 7 bases and J gave up 7 bases; unmatched junction bases: 9. This CDR3 is built from 13 residues. The DNA of the CDR3 is TGCGCCAGCGTCCTCGGACAGGGCGGTGAAGCTTTCTTT. This codes for CASVLGQGGEAFF. Full variable domain (rest looked up from reference TRBV5-1 and TRBJ1-1): KAGVTQTPRYLIKTRGQQVTLSCSPISGHRSVSWYQQTPGQGLQFLFEYFSETQRNKGNFPGRFSGRQFSNSRSEMNVSTLELGDSALYLCASVLGQGGEAFFGQGTRLTVV.

The chain uses TRBV7-3 and TRBJ2-2; tentative D call: TRBD2 (7 bases). The CDR3 covers 13 residues. The V and J ends lost 5 bases and 6 bases respectively, with 10 bases between them. The germline CDR1 and CDR2 sequences are SGHTA and FQGTGA. The DNA for the CDR3 is TGTGCCAGCAGCCCGGGGGGCCCCGGGGAGCTGTTTTTT. Amino acid sequence: CASSPGGPGELFF.

Worth noting for this clone: Different DNA sequences within this sample yield the same CDR3. The genes are TRBV6-5 and TRBJ1-1; D may be TRBD1 (6 bases). The CDR3 consists of 13 residues. Trimming took 6 bases from V and 2 from J, leaving 10 bases between them. The germline gives CDR1 MNHEY, CDR2 SVGAGI. CDR3 coding DNA: TGTGCCAGCAGAAGGGGGGGAAACACTGAAGCTTTCTTT. This gives the protein CASRRGGNTEAFF.

Written as DNA, the CDR3 is TGTGCCATCACCGGTGTCTCTGGAAACACCATATATTTT. It is translated as CAITGVSGNTIYF. The chain joins TRBV10-3 to TRBJ1-3; D is unresolved. The CDR3 is made up of 13 amino acids. Trimming stripped 7 bases from V and 0 bases from J, with 7 bases between. From germline, CDR1 is ENHRY and CDR2 SYGVKD.

The J gene is TRBJ1-2, the V gene TRBV19; D call uncertain. Germline V CDR1 and CDR2: LNHDA, SQIVND (reference sequence). Trimming stripped 5 bases from V and 8 bases from J, with 27 bases between. This CDR3 has 17 residues. This CDR3 is CASSYQGRRDGLTGYTF. The CDR3, as DNA: TGTGCCAGTAGTTACCAAGGACGACGCGACGGACTTACAGGCTACACCTTC.

CDR3 residues: CASSFRQDGRGYTF. In DNA, the CDR3 is TGTGCCAGCAGTTTCCGACAGGACGGGCGGGGCTACACCTTC. V gene TRBV27 combines with J gene TRBJ1-2, with D possibly being TRBD1 (6 bases). Germline V gives CDR1 MNHEY, CDR2 SMNVEV (reference sequence). The V end was cut by 3 bases, the J end by 8 bases, with 16 bases between. The CDR3 extends over 14 amino acids.

This clone was counted once. The rearrangement joins TRBV3-1 (or the pseudogene TRBV3-2) to TRBJ1-4, with D tentatively TRBD1 (6 bases). Germline V gives CDR1 LGHDT, CDR2 YNNKEL (reference sequence). V lost 1 base, J lost 6 bases, and 9 bases lay in between. This CDR3 contains 14 residues. The CDR3 reads CASSQGAGDEKLFF. The CDR3 coding sequence is TGTGCCAGCAGCCAAGGGGCAGGGGATGAAAAACTGTTTTTT.

This clone was found once. The chain couples TRBV4-3 to TRBJ1-6, with 7 bases aligning to TRBD1. With V trimmed by 2 bases and J by 0 bases, 4 bases remained unmatched. CDR1 LGHNA and CDR2 YSLEER come from the germline V gene. The CDR3 covers 17 residues. CDR3 nucleotides: TGCGCCAGCAGCCAATCACCAGGGGGCTCCTATAATTCACCCCTCCACTTT. Protein product: CASSQSPGGSYNSPLHF.

This chain uses TRBV19 with TRBJ2-4; 10 bases align to TRBD2. Germline V CDR1 and CDR2: LNHDA, SQIVND (reference sequence). V lost 4 bases, J lost 0 bases, and 9 bases stayed unmatched. The CDR3 is 18 amino acids. The CDR3: CASSTNPGTSVAKNIQYF. CDR3 nucleotides: TGTGCCAGTAGTACCAATCCCGGGACTAGCGTAGCCAAAAACATTCAGTACTTC. The variable domain in full, completed from reference TRBV19 and TRBJ2-4, reads DGGITQSPKYLFRKEGQNVTLSCEQNLNHDAMYWYRQDPGQGLRLIYYSQIVNDFQKGDIAEGYSVSREKKESFPLTVTSAQKNPTAFYLCASSTNPGTSVAKNIQYFGAGTRLSVL.

The genes are TRBV7-2 and TRBJ2-3, with a possible D match to TRBD2 (5 bases). V was clipped by 4 bases and J by 1 base, with 12 bases between them. CDR3 length: 15 residues. CDR1 and CDR2 (germline): SGHTA, FQGNSA. The CDR3 spells CASSSRVEGTDTQYF. The DNA for the CDR3 is TGTGCCAGCAGCTCTCGAGTGGAGGGCACAGATACGCAGTATTTT.

The DNA for the CDR3 is TGTGCCAGCAGCCGATCTACAGGTGGAGAAGCCGGGGAGCTGTTTTTT. It translates to CASSRSTGGEAGELFF. This chain connects TRBV7-3 to TRBJ2-2, with TRBD1 as a possible D gene (5 bases). Per germline, CDR1 SGHTA and CDR2 FQGTGA. V lost 5 bases to trimming and J lost 6 bases, with 19 bases between them. The CDR3 runs to 16 residues.

The chain recombines TRBV21-1 with TRBJ1-6; TRBD1 is the table's D call, not checked against the DNA. TRBV21-1 constitutes a pseudogene. CDR3 length equals 15 residues. The CDR3 reads CASSNGQGHNSPLHF. The CDR3 bases are TGTGCCAGCAGCAATGGCCAGGGTCATAATTCACCCCTCCACTTT.

The chain recombines TRBV6-5 with TRBJ1-1, with D uncertain. V was pared by 2 bases and J by 0 bases, with 10 bases between. Germline V gives CDR1 MNHEY, CDR2 SVGAGI. The CDR3 is 15 amino acids. CDR3 amino acids: CASSYGGDLNTEAFF. The CDR3 DNA reads as TGTGCCAGCAGTTACGGCGGTGACCTGAACACTGAAGCTTTCTTT.

The chain links TRBV27 to TRBJ2-1, with a tentative D call TRBD2 (5 bases). Germline CDR1 and CDR2: MNHEY and SMNVEV (reference sequence). Trimming left V 5 bases short and J 1 base short, with 9 bases between. The CDR3 covers 14 residues. CDR3: CASSVSASYNEQFF. CDR3 coding DNA: TGTGCCAGCAGTGTTAGCGCATCCTACAATGAGCAGTTCTTC.

This clone has only one observation. The V and J genes are TRBV9 and TRBJ2-1; TRBD1 matches 10 bases. The V and J ends lost 0 bases and 4 bases, in that order; junction bases with no gene match: 4. This CDR3 is built from 16 residues. CDR1 SGDLS and CDR2 YYNGEE come from the germline V gene. CDR3 residues: CASSVDLGQGYNEQFF. The CDR3 DNA follows: TGTGCCAGCAGCGTAGATCTGGGACAGGGGTACAATGAGCAGTTCTTC. The full variable domain, its missing parts supplied by reference TRBV9 and TRBJ2-1, is DSGVTQTPKHLITATGQRVTLRCSPRSGDLSVYWYQQSLDQGLQFLIQYYNGEERAKGNILERFSAQQFPDLHSELNLSSLELGDSALYFCASSVDLGQGYNEQFFGPGTRLTVL.

The chain has TRBV11-3 and TRBJ2-2; the match to TRBD2 covers 10 bases. The germline V gene has CDR1 SGHNT and CDR2 YENEEA. V dropped 3 bases and J dropped 7; count of bases not matched to a gene: 5. The CDR3 sequence is 15 residues long. CDR3 amino acids: CASSFSGGDDGELFF. The DNA of the CDR3 is TGTGCCAGCAGCTTCAGCGGGGGGGATGACGGGGAGCTGTTTTTT.

The chain employs TRBV27 and TRBJ1-4; 7 bases align to TRBD1. Germline-derived CDR1 and CDR2 are MNHEY and SMNVEV (reference sequence). The junction had 19 bases not matched to a gene; V was cut back by 5 bases and J by 4 bases. CDR3 length: 19 residues. CDR3 region: CASSTGWGTEASGNEKLFF. CDR3 nucleotides: TGTGCCAGCAGTACCGGGTGGGGGACAGAGGCCAGCGGTAATGAAAAACTGTTTTTT.

This chain uses TRBV4-3 with TRBJ1-4; D is unresolved. Germline V gene sequence: CDR1 LGHNA, CDR2 YSLEER. This CDR3 has 14 amino acids. The ends were cut back, 0 bases at V and 8 bases at J, with 10 bases in the middle. The CDR3 DNA is TGCGCCAGCAGCCAAGATACGGCGGCCGAAAAACTGTTTTTT. It is translated as CASSQDTAAEKLFF.

This rearrangement joins TRBV10-1 to TRBJ1-1; 7 bases line up with TRBD1. This CDR3 has 15 amino acids. Trimming took 2 bases from V and 9 from J; bases not matched to a gene: 12. CDR1 WNHNN and CDR2 SYGVQD come from the germline V gene (reference sequence). The CDR3 sequence is CASSETRTGPSQAFF. In nucleotides, the CDR3 is TGCGCCAGCAGTGAGACTCGGACAGGCCCGTCCCAAGCTTTCTTT.

CDR3 sequence reads: CASKFGTGGTGYTF. The CDR3 nucleotides read TGTGCCAGTAAATTTGGGACAGGGGGCACTGGCTACACCTTC. J is TRBJ1-2 and V is TRBV19; 12 bases are a match to TRBD1. This CDR3 contains 14 residues. From germline, CDR1 is LNHDA and CDR2 SQIVND (reference sequence). After removal of 7 bases from V and 7 bases from J, the junction contained 7 bases not matched to a gene.

The chain couples TRBV6-5 to TRBJ1-3, with D perhaps matching TRBD1 (5 bases). The CDR3 contains 12 residues. The germline V gene has CDR1 MNHEY and CDR2 SVGAGI. V lost 10 bases to trimming and J lost 4 bases, with 11 bases between them. CDR3 nucleotides: TGTGCCACCTCGGGGGAAGGAAACACCATATATTTT. Translation: CATSGEGNTIYF.

The chain combines TRBV9 with TRBJ2-3, with a weak D call TRBD2 (5 bases). This CDR3 has 15 amino acids. Germline loops: CDR1 SGDLS, CDR2 YYNGEE. V dropped 0 bases and J dropped 2 bases, with 10 bases sitting between them. The CDR3 protein is CASSVGGQFTDTQYF. CDR3 coding DNA: TGTGCCAGCAGCGTAGGAGGGCAGTTCACAGATACGCAGTATTTT.